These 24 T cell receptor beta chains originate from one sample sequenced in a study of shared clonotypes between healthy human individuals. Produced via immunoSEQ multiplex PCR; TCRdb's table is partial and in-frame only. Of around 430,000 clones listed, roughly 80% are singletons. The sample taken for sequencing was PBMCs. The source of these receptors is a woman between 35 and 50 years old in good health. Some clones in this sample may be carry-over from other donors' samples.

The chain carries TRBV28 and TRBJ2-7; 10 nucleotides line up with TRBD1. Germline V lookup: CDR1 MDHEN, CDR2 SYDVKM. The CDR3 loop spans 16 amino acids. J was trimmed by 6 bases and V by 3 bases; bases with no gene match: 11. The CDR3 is CASSFTRDRGIGEQYF. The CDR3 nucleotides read TGTGCCAGCAGTTTTACCAGGGACAGGGGAATAGGCGAGCAGTACTTC.

DNA of the CDR3: TGCGCCAGCAGCTCTGTTTCTAGGGGGACCTACGAGCAGTACTTC. Protein product: CASSSVSRGTYEQYF. V and J are TRBV5-1 and TRBJ2-7; possibly TRBD1 for D (6 bases). The CDR3 is made up of 15 amino acids. V shed 3 bases and J shed 2 bases, with 15 bases lying between them. CDR1 is SGHRS and CDR2 is YFSETQ in the germline V gene.

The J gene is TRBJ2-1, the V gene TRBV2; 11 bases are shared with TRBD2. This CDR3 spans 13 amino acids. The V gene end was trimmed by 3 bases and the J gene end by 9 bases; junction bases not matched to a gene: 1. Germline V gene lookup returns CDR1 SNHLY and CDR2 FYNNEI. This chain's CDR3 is CASSDTSGGEQFF. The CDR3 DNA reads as TGTGCCAGCAGTGATACTAGCGGGGGTGAGCAGTTCTTC. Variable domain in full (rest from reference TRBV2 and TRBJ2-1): EPEVTQTPSHQVTQMGQEVILRCVPISNHLYFYWYRQILGQKVEFLVSFYNNEISEKSEIFDDQFSVERPDGSNFTLKIRSTKLEDSAMYFCASSDTSGGEQFFGPGTRLTVL.

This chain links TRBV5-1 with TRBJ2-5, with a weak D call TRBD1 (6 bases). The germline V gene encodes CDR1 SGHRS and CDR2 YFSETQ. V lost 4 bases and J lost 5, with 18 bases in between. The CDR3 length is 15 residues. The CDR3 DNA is TGCGCCAGCAGCCCCGGTAGCACAGGGATGGAGACCCAGTACTTC. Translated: CASSPGSTGMETQYF.

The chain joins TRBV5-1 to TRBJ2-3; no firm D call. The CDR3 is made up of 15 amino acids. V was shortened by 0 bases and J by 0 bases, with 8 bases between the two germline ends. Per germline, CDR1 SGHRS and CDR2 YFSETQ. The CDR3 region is CASSLVQTSTDTQYF. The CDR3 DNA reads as TGCGCCAGCAGCTTGGTACAGACTAGCACAGATACGCAGTATTTT.

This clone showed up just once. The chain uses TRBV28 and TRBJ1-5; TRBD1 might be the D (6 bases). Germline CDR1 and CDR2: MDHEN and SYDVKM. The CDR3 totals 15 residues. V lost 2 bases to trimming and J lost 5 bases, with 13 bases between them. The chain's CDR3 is CASSLSTGNYQPQHF. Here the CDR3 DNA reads TGTGCCAGCAGTTTAAGTACAGGGAATTATCAGCCCCAGCATTTT.

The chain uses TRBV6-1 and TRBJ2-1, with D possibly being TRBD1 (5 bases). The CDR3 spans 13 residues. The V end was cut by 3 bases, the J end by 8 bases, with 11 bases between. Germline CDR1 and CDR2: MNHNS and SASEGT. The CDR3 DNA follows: TGTGCCAGCAGTGAGCAGGGTTTCGATGAGCAGTTCTTC. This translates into CASSEQGFDEQFF.

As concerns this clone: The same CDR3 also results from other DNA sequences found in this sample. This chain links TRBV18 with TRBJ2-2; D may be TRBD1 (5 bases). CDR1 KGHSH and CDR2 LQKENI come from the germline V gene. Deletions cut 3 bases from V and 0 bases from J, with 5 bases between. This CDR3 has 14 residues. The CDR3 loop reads CASSPDTNTGELFF. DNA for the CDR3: TGTGCCAGCTCACCGGACACGAACACCGGGGAGCTGTTTTTT.

Here the CDR3 reads CASSLRLVTDTQYF. The DNA for the CDR3 is TGTGCCAGCAGTCTTAGACTAGTCACAGATACGCAGTATTTT. The chain has TRBV27 and TRBJ2-3, with a possible D match to TRBD2 (6 bases). Trimming stripped 5 bases from V and 2 bases from J, with 11 bases between. The CDR3 sequence is 14 residues long. The germline V gene has CDR1 MNHEY and CDR2 SMNVEV (reference sequence).

The CDR3 DNA is TGCAGTGCTATAGAAGGAGAAAAACTGTTTTTT. Its translation is CSAIEGEKLFF. This chain connects TRBV20-1 to TRBJ1-4; no clear D gene. CDR1 DFQATT and CDR2 SNEGSKA come from the germline V gene (reference sequence). There are 11 residues in the CDR3. V was pared by 4 bases and J by 8 bases, with 8 bases between.

In DNA, the CDR3 is TGTGCCAGCAGCTTAACGACTAGCACAGATACGCAGTATTTT. Its translation is CASSLTTSTDTQYF. The gene calls are TRBV7-3 and TRBJ2-3; D unclear. The CDR3 runs 14 residues. V was pared by 0 bases and J by 0 bases, with 4 bases between. Germline CDR1 reads SGHTA; CDR2 reads FQGTGA.

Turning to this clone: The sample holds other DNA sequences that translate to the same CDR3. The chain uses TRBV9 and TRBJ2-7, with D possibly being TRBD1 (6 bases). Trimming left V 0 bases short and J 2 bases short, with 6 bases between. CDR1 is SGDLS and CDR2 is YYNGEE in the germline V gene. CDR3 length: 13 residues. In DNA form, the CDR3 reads TGTGCCAGCAGCGTAGGGACAGCCTACGAGCAGTACTTC. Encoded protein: CASSVGTAYEQYF.

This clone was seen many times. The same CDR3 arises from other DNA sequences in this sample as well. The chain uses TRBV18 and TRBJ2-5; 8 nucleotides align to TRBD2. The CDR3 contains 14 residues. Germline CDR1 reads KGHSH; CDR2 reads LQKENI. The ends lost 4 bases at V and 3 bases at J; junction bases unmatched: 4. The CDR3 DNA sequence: TGTGCCAGCTCACAATCAGCGGGAGAAGAGACCCAGTACTTC. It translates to CASSQSAGEETQYF.

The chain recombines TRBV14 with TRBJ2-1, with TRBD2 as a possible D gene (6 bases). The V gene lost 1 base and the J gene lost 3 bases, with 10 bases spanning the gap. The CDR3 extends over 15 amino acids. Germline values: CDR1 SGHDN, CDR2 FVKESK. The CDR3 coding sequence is TGTGCCAGCAGCCAAGTAACGGACTACTACAATGAGCAGTTCTTC. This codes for CASSQVTDYYNEQFF.

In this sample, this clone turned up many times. The CDR3 here is CSVTPGVGADTQYF. The CDR3 bases are TGCAGCGTTACCCCGGGGGTGGGCGCAGATACGCAGTATTTT. The gene calls are TRBV29-1 and TRBJ2-3; a possible D gene is TRBD2 (6 bases). The length of the CDR3 is 14 residues. V lost 5 bases and J 4 bases, leaving 16 bases between the germline ends. CDR1 SQVTM and CDR2 ANQGSEA come from the germline V gene.

This CDR3 reads CASSSGSRDGNYGYTF. CDR3 nucleotides: TGTGCCAGCAGCAGCGGATCCCGGGACGGCAACTATGGCTACACCTTC. The chain carries TRBV7-9 and TRBJ1-2, with D maybe TRBD1 (5 bases). Looked up from germline, CDR1 is SEHNR and CDR2 is FQNEAQ (reference sequence). This CDR3 region has 16 residues. Trimming took off 5 bases at V and 2 bases at J, with 18 bases between the two ends.

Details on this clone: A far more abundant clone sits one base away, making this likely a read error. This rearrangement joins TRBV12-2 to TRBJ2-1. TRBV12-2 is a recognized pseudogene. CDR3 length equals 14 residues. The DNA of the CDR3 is TGTGCAAATCGCTTAGGGAGGGACAACGGAGTGCAGTTCTTC. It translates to CANRLGRDNGVQFF.

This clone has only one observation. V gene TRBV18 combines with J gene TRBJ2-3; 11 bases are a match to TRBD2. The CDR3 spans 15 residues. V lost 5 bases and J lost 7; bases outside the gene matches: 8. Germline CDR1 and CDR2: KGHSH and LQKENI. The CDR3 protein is CASSDGTSGLYTQYF. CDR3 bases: TGTGCCAGCTCAGACGGGACTAGCGGATTGTATACGCAGTATTTT.

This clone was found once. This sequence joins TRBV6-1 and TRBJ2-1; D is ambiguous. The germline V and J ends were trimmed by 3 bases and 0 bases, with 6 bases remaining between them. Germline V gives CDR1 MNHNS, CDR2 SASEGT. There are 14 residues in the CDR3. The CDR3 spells CASSDTGSYNEQFF. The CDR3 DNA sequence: TGTGCCAGCAGTGATACTGGCTCCTACAATGAGCAGTTCTTC.

The CDR3 protein is CASRDAPGQGSYEQYF. CDR3 nucleotide sequence: TGCGCCAGCAGGGATGCCCCCGGACAGGGCTCCTACGAGCAGTACTTC. The chain joins TRBV5-1 to TRBJ2-7; 8 bases are a match to TRBD1. Germline CDR1 and CDR2: SGHRS and YFSETQ. The ends lost 5 bases at V and 0 bases at J; junction bases unmatched: 10. The CDR3 consists of 16 residues. The full variable domain, rest sourced from reference TRBV5-1 and TRBJ2-7, is KAGVTQTPRYLIKTRGQQVTLSCSPISGHRSVSWYQQTPGQGLQFLFEYFSETQRNKGNFPGRFSGRQFSNSRSEMNVSTLELGDSALYLCASRDAPGQGSYEQYFGPGTRLTVT.

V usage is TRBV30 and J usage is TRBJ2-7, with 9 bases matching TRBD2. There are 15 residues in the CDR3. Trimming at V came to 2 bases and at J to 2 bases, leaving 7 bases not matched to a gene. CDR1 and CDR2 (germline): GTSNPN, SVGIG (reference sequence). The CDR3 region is CAWSIAGAWAYEQYF. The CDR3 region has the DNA TGTGCCTGGAGTATAGCGGGAGCATGGGCCTACGAGCAGTACTTC.

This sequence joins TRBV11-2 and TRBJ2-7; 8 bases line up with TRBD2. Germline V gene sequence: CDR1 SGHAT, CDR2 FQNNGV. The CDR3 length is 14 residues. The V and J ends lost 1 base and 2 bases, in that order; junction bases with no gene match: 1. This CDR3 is CASSLAGGPYEQYF. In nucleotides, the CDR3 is TGTGCCAGCAGCTTAGCGGGAGGGCCCTACGAGCAGTACTTC.

The CDR3 region has the DNA TGTGCCAGCAGTTTAGGGACTAGCGGGACCCACAATGAGCAGTTCTTC. It is translated as CASSLGTSGTHNEQFF. The chain couples TRBV27 to TRBJ2-1; 13 bases are shared with TRBD2. CDR1 MNHEY and CDR2 SMNVEV come from the germline V gene (reference sequence). The CDR3 has 16 amino acids. Losses at the gene ends were 2 bases for V and 5 bases for J; bases not matched to a gene: 3.

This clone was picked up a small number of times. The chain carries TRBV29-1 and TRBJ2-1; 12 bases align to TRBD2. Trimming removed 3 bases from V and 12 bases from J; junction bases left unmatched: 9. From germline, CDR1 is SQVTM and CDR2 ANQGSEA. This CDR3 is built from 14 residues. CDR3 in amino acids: CSVEVLAGGKGQFF. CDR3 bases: TGCAGCGTTGAGGTTCTAGCGGGAGGGAAGGGGCAGTTCTTC.